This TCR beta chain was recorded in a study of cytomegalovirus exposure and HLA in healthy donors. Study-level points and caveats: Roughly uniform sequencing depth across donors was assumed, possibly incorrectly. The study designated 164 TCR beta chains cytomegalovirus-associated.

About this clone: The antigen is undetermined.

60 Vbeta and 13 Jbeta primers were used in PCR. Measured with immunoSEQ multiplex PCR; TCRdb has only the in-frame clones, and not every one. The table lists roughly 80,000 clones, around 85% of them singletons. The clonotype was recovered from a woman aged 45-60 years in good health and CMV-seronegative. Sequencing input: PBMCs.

The CDR3 sequence: CASSQEGGYGQYV. DNA of the CDR3: TGCGCCAGCAGCCAAGAGGGAGGGTACGGGCAGTACGTC. The chain joins TRBV4-1 to TRBJ2-7; 7 bases match TRBD2. The CDR3 covers 13 residues. Germline V gene data show CDR1 as MGHRA and CDR2 as YSYEKL.